Presented here are 23 T cell receptor beta chains from one specimen sequenced in a study of shared clonotypes between healthy human individuals (TCRdb year 2020). The library was made by the immunoSEQ multiplex PCR assay. Imported from immuneACCESS, the table was reduced by TCRdb to in-frame sequences with V and J called. These copies leave out some clones; in studies compared against another copy, an unresolved V gene accounts for under half, and the cause of the remainder is not known. Counted in this sample were 950,000 to 1,300,000 clones; roughly 70% of them appeared once. Of the sample, approximately 1.5% is held by the ten largest clones. The material sequenced was memory CD4+ T cells sorted from blood. Sample cell subset or site, as interpreted from the label and publication: CD45RA-negative fraction. The source of these receptors is a man younger than 30 in good health.

V and J are TRBV7-9 and TRBJ1-1; the D gene is possibly TRBD1 (5 bases). The V end lost 3 bases, the J end lost 11 bases, and 16 bases lay between the germline ends. The CDR3 runs to 13 residues. Looked up from germline, CDR1 is SEHNR and CDR2 is FQNEAQ (reference sequence). The CDR3 spells CASSFMGVGTAFF. As DNA, the CDR3 is TGTGCCAGCAGCTTTATGGGTGTCGGGACGGCTTTCTTT.

The chain carries TRBV5-6 and TRBJ2-3, with 8 nucleotides matching TRBD2. The ends lost 2 bases at V and 4 bases at J; junction bases unmatched: 3. The length of the CDR3 is 14 residues. Per germline, CDR1 SGHDT and CDR2 YYEEEE. The CDR3 coding sequence is TGTGCCAGCAGCTTACTAGCGGTTGCAGATACGCAGTATTTT. Its translation: CASSLLAVADTQYF. Drawing the rest from reference TRBV5-6 and TRBJ2-3, the complete variable domain is DAGVTQSPTHLIKTRGQQVTLRCSPKSGHDTVSWYQQALGQGPQFIFQYYEEEERQRGNFPDRFSGHQFPNYSSELNVNALLLGDSALYLCASSLLAVADTQYFGPGTRLTVL.

V is TRBV19 and J is TRBJ2-5; tentatively, D is TRBD1 or TRBD2 (5 bases each). V was trimmed by 5 bases and J by 1 base, leaving 17 bases between them. Germline CDR1 is LNHDA and CDR2 is SQIVND (reference sequence). The CDR3 contains 16 residues. CDR3 protein: CASSPAGLGVQETQYF. The CDR3 coding sequence is TGTGCCAGTAGTCCCGCGGGCCTAGGGGTCCAAGAGACCCAGTACTTC.

The sample holds one count of this clone. An end of the junction differs from the germline gene, which may be a read error. The V and J genes are TRBV7-8 and TRBJ2-7; unclear D gene. The CDR3 loop spans 14 amino acids. CDR1 is SGHVS, CDR2 FQNEAQ, per germline. The CDR3 nucleotides read TGTGCCAGCAGCTTTATGATGTTGTCCTCCGAGCAGTACTTC. Amino acid sequence: CASSFMMLSSEQYF. Together with reference TRBV7-8 and TRBJ2-7, the CDR3 gives the full variable domain: GAGVSQSPRYKVAKRGQDVALRCDPISGHVSLFWYQQALGQGPEFLTYFQNEAQLDKSGLPSDRFFAERPEGSVSTLKIQRTQQEDSAVYLCASSFMMLSSEQYFGPGTRLTVT.

In this sample, this clone turned up once. This chain connects TRBV18 to TRBJ2-1; no firm D call. CDR1 KGHSH and CDR2 LQKENI come from the germline V gene. The germline V and J ends were trimmed by 8 bases and 9 bases, with 14 bases remaining between them. CDR3 size: 12 residues. The CDR3 region is CASDTMRSEQFF. The CDR3 nucleotides read TGTGCCAGCGATACTATGAGAAGTGAGCAGTTCTTC.

This rearrangement joins TRBV6-1 to TRBJ2-7, with D possibly being TRBD2 (8 bases). The CDR3 has 15 residues. CDR1 MNHNS and CDR2 SASEGT come from the germline V gene. The V and J ends lost 7 bases and 3 bases respectively, with 19 bases between them. CDR3 in amino acids: CASTREGGQSYEQYF. The CDR3 region has the DNA TGTGCCAGCACCCGGGAGGGGGGACAGAGCTACGAGCAGTACTTC.

The chain is built from TRBV5-1 and TRBJ2-2, with D maybe TRBD1 (6 bases). Germline loops: CDR1 SGHRS, CDR2 YFSETQ. The CDR3 totals 15 residues. Trimming cost V 5 bases and J 4 bases, with 15 bases left between them. CDR3: CASRGWDTSTGELFF. CDR3 nucleotide sequence: TGCGCCAGCAGAGGGTGGGACACCAGCACCGGGGAGCTGTTTTTT. The whole variable domain, filled in from reference TRBV5-1 and TRBJ2-2, reads KAGVTQTPRYLIKTRGQQVTLSCSPISGHRSVSWYQQTPGQGLQFLFEYFSETQRNKGNFPGRFSGRQFSNSRSEMNVSTLELGDSALYLCASRGWDTSTGELFFGEGSRLTVL.

In this sample, this clone turned up once. The CDR3 nucleotides read TGTGCCAGCAGCGTAGGAACAGTAGCCTACGAGCAGTACTTC. It translates to CASSVGTVAYEQYF. This chain uses TRBV9 with TRBJ2-7; D is undetermined. Germline CDR1 is SGDLS and CDR2 is YYNGEE. Trimming pared 0 bases from V and 2 bases from J, leaving 9 bases between. The CDR3 runs 14 residues.

This clone was seen repeatedly, ten times or more. This chain uses TRBV10-3 with TRBJ2-7; TRBD2 aligns across 9 bases. The CDR3 is 13 residues long. The germline CDR1 and CDR2 sequences are ENHRY and SYGVKD. V dropped 3 bases and J dropped 9; count of bases not matched to a gene: 6. DNA of the CDR3: TGTGCCATCAGTGATCTAGCGGGACTAGTGCAGTACTTC. Amino acids: CAISDLAGLVQYF.

The chain is built from TRBV19 and TRBJ2-3; D not resolved. V lost 3 bases and J lost 1, with 11 bases in between. Germline CDR1 is LNHDA and CDR2 is SQIVND (reference sequence). The CDR3 length is 15 residues. The CDR3 region has the DNA TGTGCCAGTAGTATGGAGACGAGCGGCACAGATACGCAGTATTTT. It translates to CASSMETSGTDTQYF.

The chain uses TRBV5-4 and TRBJ1-1, with D maybe TRBD1 (5 bases). CDR1 is SGHNT, CDR2 YYREEE, per germline (reference sequence). V gave up 0 bases and J gave up 2 bases, with 11 bases separating them. This CDR3 has 15 amino acids. The CDR3 spells CASSLDRGPNTEAFF. The CDR3, as DNA: TGTGCCAGCAGCTTGGATAGGGGCCCAAACACTGAAGCTTTCTTT.

The V and J genes are TRBV9 and TRBJ2-1; TRBD1 matches 11 bases. Germline CDR1 is SGDLS and CDR2 is YYNGEE. J lost 5 bases, V lost 4 bases, and 20 bases had no gene match. There are 20 residues in the CDR3. The CDR3: CASSPMGTGGKRESHNEQFF. Written as DNA, the CDR3 is TGTGCCAGCAGCCCCATGGGGACAGGGGGTAAGCGGGAGTCCCACAATGAGCAGTTCTTC.

The V gene is TRBV9, the J gene TRBJ1-1; D gene uncertain. V was pared by 3 bases and J by 5 bases, with 14 bases between. Germline V gene lookup returns CDR1 SGDLS and CDR2 YYNGEE. The length of the CDR3 is 14 residues. CDR3 bases: TGTGCCAGCAGCGCCGGGGTGGGTCGGACTGAAGCTTTCTTT. It encodes CASSAGVGRTEAFF.

This clone was detected once. This rearrangement joins TRBV7-2 to TRBJ1-2, with TRBD1 matching 8 bases. The CDR3 is 13 amino acids. Germline V gives CDR1 SGHTA, CDR2 FQGNSA. Germline trimming cut 5 bases from V and 8 bases from J; bases unmatched to any gene: 7. Written as DNA, the CDR3 is TGTGCCAGCAGCCAAGGACAGGGCTACGGCTACACCTTC. It translates to CASSQGQGYGYTF.

The chain combines TRBV30 with TRBJ1-6; TRBD1 agrees at 9 bases. Germline CDR1 and CDR2: GTSNPN and SVGIG (reference sequence). The CDR3 extends over 14 amino acids. V lost 8 bases, J lost 10 bases, and 12 bases stayed unmatched. The CDR3 region has the DNA TGTGCCACTCAAGGGGGGACAGGGAAGTCACCCCTCCACTTT. Its protein product is CATQGGTGKSPLHF.

This clone was observed a few times. This rearrangement joins TRBV7-2 to TRBJ2-7; 7 bases are shared with TRBD1. CDR1 is SGHTA, CDR2 FQGNSA, per germline. The junction had 15 bases not matched to a gene; V was cut back by 3 bases and J by 7 bases. The length of the CDR3 is 16 residues. In DNA, the CDR3 is TGTGCCAGCAGCTTCAGCAACAGGGGCGGATACTCGGAGCAGTACTTC. Translating it yields CASSFSNRGGYSEQYF. Complete variable domain (other parts from reference TRBV7-2 and TRBJ2-7): GAGVSQSPSNKVTEKGKDVELRCDPISGHTALYWYRQSLGQGLEFLIYFQGNSAPDKSGLPSDRFSAERTGGSVSTLTIQRTQQEDSAVYLCASSFSNRGGYSEQYFGPGTRLTVT.

The chain couples TRBV30 to TRBJ2-3; 12 positions agree with TRBD2. This CDR3 is 15 amino acids long. The V gene's germline CDR1 is GTSNPN and CDR2 SVGIG (reference sequence). V was clipped by 3 bases and J by 5 bases; unmatched bases: 6. CDR3 bases: TGTGCCTGGAGCTCTAGCGGGGGGGCCGGAGATACGCAGTATTTT. Translated, it gives CAWSSSGGAGDTQYF.

The sample holds a few counts of this clone. The chain carries TRBV27 and TRBJ1-6; D remains ambiguous. The germline V and J ends were trimmed by 4 bases and 8 bases, with 9 bases remaining between them. The CDR3 totals 13 residues. Germline loops: CDR1 MNHEY, CDR2 SMNVEV (reference sequence). The CDR3, as DNA: TGTGCCAGCAGTTCCGGGCAGGATTCACCCCTCCACTTT. Protein sequence: CASSSGQDSPLHF.

The genes are TRBV4-1 and TRBJ2-5, with 9 positions matching TRBD2. The germline CDR1 and CDR2 sequences are MGHRA and YSYEKL. Germline trimming cut 0 bases from V and 5 bases from J; bases unmatched to any gene: 7. CDR3 length: 16 residues. The CDR3: CASSQDSSGAGETQYF. Here the CDR3 DNA reads TGCGCCAGCAGCCAAGATTCTAGCGGGGCGGGGGAGACCCAGTACTTC.

The rearrangement links TRBV19 to TRBJ1-4; possibly TRBD1 for D (5 bases). The CDR3 covers 14 residues. The V and J ends lost 3 bases and 3 bases respectively, with 8 bases between them. Germline V gene sequence: CDR1 LNHDA, CDR2 SQIVND (reference sequence). The CDR3 region is CASSMGGANEKLFF. The CDR3 DNA reads as TGTGCCAGTAGTATGGGAGGGGCTAATGAAAAACTGTTTTTT.

This clone occurred many times. The same CDR3 arises from other DNA sequences in this sample as well. The genes are TRBV2 and TRBJ1-5; 9 bases match TRBD1. The germline V gene encodes CDR1 SNHLY and CDR2 FYNNEI. This CDR3 has 13 residues. After removal of 3 bases from V and 6 bases from J, the junction contained 0 bases not matched to a gene. CDR3 sequence: CASSEGQGQPQHF. CDR3 nucleotide sequence: TGTGCCAGCAGTGAGGGACAGGGTCAGCCCCAGCATTTT.

This sequence joins TRBV29-1 and TRBJ1-1; 7 bases are shared with TRBD1. The germline CDR1 and CDR2 sequences are SQVTM and ANQGSEA. The CDR3 extends over 13 amino acids. V gave up 6 bases and J gave up 5 bases; unmatched junction bases: 9. CDR3 nucleotides: TGCAGCGTACAACCAGGGGGAAATACTGAAGCTTTCTTT. Protein sequence: CSVQPGGNTEAFF.

This clone came up many times. The V call is TRBV6-1, the J call TRBJ2-5, with 12 bases matching TRBD2. V lost 1 base to trimming and J lost 4 bases; unmatched junction nucleotides: 1. The CDR3 consists of 15 residues. Germline V gene sequence: CDR1 MNHNS, CDR2 SASEGT. This CDR3 is CASSEVTSGRETQYF. CDR3 coding DNA: TGTGCCAGCAGTGAAGTGACTAGCGGGAGAGAGACCCAGTACTTC.